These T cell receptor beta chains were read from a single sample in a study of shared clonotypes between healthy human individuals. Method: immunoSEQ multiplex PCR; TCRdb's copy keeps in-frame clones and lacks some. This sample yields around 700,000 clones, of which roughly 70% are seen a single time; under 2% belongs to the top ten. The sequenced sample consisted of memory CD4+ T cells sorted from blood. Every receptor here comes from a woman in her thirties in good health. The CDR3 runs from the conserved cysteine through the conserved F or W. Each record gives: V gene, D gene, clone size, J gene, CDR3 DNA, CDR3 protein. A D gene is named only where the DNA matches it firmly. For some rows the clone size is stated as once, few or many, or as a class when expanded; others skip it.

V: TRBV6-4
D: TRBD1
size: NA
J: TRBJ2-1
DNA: TGTGCCAGCAAAGACCCCGCTCGGGACAGCTACAATGAGCAGTTCTTC
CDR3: CASKDPARDSYNEQFF

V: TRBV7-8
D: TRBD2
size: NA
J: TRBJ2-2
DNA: TGTGCCAGCAGCCTAGGGACAGCGGGAGGCAACACCGGGGAGCTGTTTTTT
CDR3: CASSLGTAGGNTGELFF

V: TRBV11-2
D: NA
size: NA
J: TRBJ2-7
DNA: TGTGCCAGCAGCTTAAGGGGTGGAGCTAGCGACCTCTCCTACGAGCAGTACTTC
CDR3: CASSLRGGASDLSYEQYF

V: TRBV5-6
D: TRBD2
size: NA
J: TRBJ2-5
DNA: TGTGCCAGCAGCTTGTTACTAGCGGGACAAGAGACCCAGTACTTC
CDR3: CASSLLLAGQETQYF

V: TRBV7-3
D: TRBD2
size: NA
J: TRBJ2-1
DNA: TGTGCCAGCAGCGACGGTAGCGGGGCCTACAATGAGCAGTTCTTC
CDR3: CASSDGSGAYNEQFF

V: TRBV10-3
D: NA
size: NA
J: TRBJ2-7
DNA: TGTGCCATCAGTAGCGTACGCTACGAGCAGTACTTC
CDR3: CAISSVRYEQYF

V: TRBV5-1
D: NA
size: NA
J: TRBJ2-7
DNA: TGCGCCAGCAGCTTGGGGGACAACCGGGACTCCGCCTACGAGCAGTACTTC
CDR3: CASSLGDNRDSAYEQYF

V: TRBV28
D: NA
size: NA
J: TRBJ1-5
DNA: TGTGCCAGCAGTTTATACCCTAATCAGCCCCAGCATTTT
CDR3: CASSLYPNQPQHF

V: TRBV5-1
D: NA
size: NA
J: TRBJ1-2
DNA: TGCGCCAGCAGCTTCACACCGGGGGGCTATGGCTACACCTTC
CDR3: CASSFTPGGYGYTF

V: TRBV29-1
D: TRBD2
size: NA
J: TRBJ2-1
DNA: TGCAGCGTTGAAGGCCTAGCGGGAAAGGAGCAGTTCTTC
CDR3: CSVEGLAGKEQFF

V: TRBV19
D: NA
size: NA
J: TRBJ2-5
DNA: TGTGCCAGTAGTCCTTGGCAACAAGAGACCCAGTACTTC
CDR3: CASSPWQQETQYF

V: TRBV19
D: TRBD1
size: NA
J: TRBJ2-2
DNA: TGTGCCAGTAGTTCGGGACAGGGGGCTTATACCGGGGAGCTGTTTTTT
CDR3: CASSSGQGAYTGELFF

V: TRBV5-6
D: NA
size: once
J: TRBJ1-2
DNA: TGTGCCAGCAGCTTGGGGACAGTTACATATGGCTACACCTTC
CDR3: CASSLGTVTYGYTF

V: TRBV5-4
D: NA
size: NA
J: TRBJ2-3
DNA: TGTGCCAGCAGCTTTCCCGGACTGGCCCCGGTTGATTTT
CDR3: CASSFPGLAPVDF

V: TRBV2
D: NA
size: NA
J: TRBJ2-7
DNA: TGTGCCAGCATGAGACCGGGAACTCCTGTATACGAGCAGTACTTC
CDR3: CASMRPGTPVYEQYF

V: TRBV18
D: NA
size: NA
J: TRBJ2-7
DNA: TGTGCCAGCTCCCCAGGCTCCTACGAGCAGTACTTC
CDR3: CASSPGSYEQYF

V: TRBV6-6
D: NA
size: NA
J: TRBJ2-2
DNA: TGTGCCAGCAGTTACTTAGCGCCGACGAACACCGGGGAGCTGTTTTTT
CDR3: CASSYLAPTNTGELFF

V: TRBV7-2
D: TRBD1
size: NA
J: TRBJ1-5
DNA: TGTGCCAGCAGGCGCGCCGGGACAGGGTTGAGTCAGCCCCAGCATTTT
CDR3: CASRRAGTGLSQPQHF

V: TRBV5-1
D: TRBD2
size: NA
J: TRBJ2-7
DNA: TGCGCCAGCAGCTTGGTTGCTAGCGGGAGGGTTAGCGACGAGCAGTACTTC
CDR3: CASSLVASGRVSDEQYF

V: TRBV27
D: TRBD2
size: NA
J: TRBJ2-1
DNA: TGTGCCAGCAGCAGCCGACGAGAGGGACTAGCGGGAGTTAGGAGGGCCAATGAGCAGTTCTTC
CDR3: CASSSRREGLAGVRRANEQFF

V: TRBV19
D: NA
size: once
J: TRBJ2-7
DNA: TGTGCCAGTAGTATTACCCGGGGCTACGAGCAGTACTTC
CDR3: CASSITRGYEQYF

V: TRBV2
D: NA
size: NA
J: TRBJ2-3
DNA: TGTGCCAGCAGCCTCGACAGGTGGGGCCGCGAGGATACGCAGTATTTT
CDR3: CASSLDRWGREDTQYF

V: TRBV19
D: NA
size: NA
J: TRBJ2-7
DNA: TGTGCCAGTAGTATCCGGGGGCAATACGAGCAGTACTTC
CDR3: CASSIRGQYEQYF

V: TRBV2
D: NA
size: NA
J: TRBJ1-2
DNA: TGTGCCAGCAGTGACACATTCCACTATGGCTACACCTTC
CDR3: CASSDTFHYGYTF

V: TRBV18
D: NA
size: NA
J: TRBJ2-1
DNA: TGTGCCAGCTCACCCCCGGGCTGGCGGGACGCCTACAATGAGCAGTTCTTC
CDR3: CASSPPGWRDAYNEQFF

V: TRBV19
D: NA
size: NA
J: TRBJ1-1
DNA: TGTGCCAGTAGTATAGGTACAGACCAGAACACTGAAGCTTTCTTT
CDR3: CASSIGTDQNTEAFF